Given below is one TCR beta chain in context. The antigen remains unidentified. TCRdb passed the reads through MiXCR, listing each CDR3 protein once. The data contain hundreds of thousands of distinct CDR3 sequences, around a third of them singletons. The germline V gene encodes CDR1 MNHNS and CDR2 SASEGT. The CDR3 extends over 12 amino acids. The V gene end was trimmed by 2 bases and the J gene end by 13 bases; junction bases not matched to a gene: 2. The data were obtained in a study of T cell repertoires in cytomegalovirus infection. In the study overall: Newly reported HLA-C-restricted and thoroughly characterized HLA-B-restricted CMV epitopes were employed. In public TCR beta signatures, there were indications of both CMV infection and matching HLA type.

This specimen was cultured PBMCs, taken from culture after CMV antigen stimulation. The chain is built from TRBV6-1 and TRBJ2-1, with 10 bases lining up with TRBD2. This clonotype was sampled from a human donor in good health (CMV status not recorded). Some clones in this sample may be carry-over from other donors' samples. DNA for the CDR3: TGTGCCAGCAGTGAACAACTAGCGGGACAGTTCTTC. Protein: CASSEQLAGQFF.